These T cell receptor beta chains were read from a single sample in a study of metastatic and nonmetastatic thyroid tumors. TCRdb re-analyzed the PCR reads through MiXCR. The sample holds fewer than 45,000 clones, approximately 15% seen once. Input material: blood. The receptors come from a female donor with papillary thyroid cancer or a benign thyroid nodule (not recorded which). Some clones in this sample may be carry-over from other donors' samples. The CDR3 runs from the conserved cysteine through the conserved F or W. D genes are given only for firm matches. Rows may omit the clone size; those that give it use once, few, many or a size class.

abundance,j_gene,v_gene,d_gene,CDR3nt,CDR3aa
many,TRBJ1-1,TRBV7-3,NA,TGTGCCAGCAGCTTCGAGACAAACACTGAAGCTTTCTTT,CASSFETNTEAFF
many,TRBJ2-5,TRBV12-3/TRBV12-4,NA,TGTGCCAGCACCGTAAGGGGTGTAGAGACCCAGTACTTC,CASTVRGVETQYF
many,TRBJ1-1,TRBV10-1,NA,TGCGCCAGCAGTTCATCGACAGGAGTGAACACTGAAGCTTTCTTT,CASSSSTGVNTEAFF
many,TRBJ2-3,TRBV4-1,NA,TGCGCCAGCAGCCAAGACATGGCGCAGGGCCCAGATACGCAGTATTTT,CASSQDMAQGPDTQYF
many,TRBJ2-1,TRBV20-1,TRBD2,TGCAGTGCCTCAACTAGCGGGAGCATCAATGAGCAGTTCTTC,CSASTSGSINEQFF
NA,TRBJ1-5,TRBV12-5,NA,TGTGCTAGTGCCCCCGCGGCAGGGAGGGACGGTCAGCCCCAGCATTTT,CASAPAAGRDGQPQHF
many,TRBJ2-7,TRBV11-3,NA,TGTGCCAGCAGCCCTGGGGGAGGAGACTACGAGCAGTACTTC,CASSPGGGDYEQYF
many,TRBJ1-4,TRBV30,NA,TGTGCCTGGAGTTCATCGGGGAATGAAAAACTGTTTTTT,CAWSSSGNEKLFF
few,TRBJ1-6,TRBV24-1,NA,TGTGCCACCAGTGAAAACCTAGGTAATTCACCCCTCCACTTT,CATSENLGNSPLHF
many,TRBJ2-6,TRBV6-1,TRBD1,TGTGCCAGCAGTTGGACAGGGTCCCTTTCTGGGGCCAACGTCCTGACTTTC,CASSWTGSLSGANVLTF
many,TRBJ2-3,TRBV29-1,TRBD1,TGCAGCGTTGTGGGGGACAGGGCAACAGATACGCAGTATTTT,CSVVGDRATDTQYF
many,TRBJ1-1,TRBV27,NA,TGTGCCAGCAGCCTTTCGGGCACTGAAGCTTTCTTT,CASSLSGTEAFF
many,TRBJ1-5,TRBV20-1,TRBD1,TGCAGTGCTACCGACAGGGGCAATCAGCCCCAGCATTTT,CSATDRGNQPQHF
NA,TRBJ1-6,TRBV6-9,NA,TGCGCCAGCAGTGTAACGGAGGGTTCACCCCTCCAATTT,CASSVTEGSPLQF
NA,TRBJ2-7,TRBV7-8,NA,TGTGCCAGCAGCTGCCGGCAAATTTCCTACGAGCAGTACTTC,CASSCRQISYEQYF
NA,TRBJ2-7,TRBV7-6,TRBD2,TGTGCCAGCAGCTCCCGTTTTTTAGCGGGAGGTTGGGAGCAGTACTTC,CASSSRFLAGGWEQYF
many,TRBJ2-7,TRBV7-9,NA,TGTGCCAGCAGCTTTGGGTTATCGTACGAGCAGTACTTC,CASSFGLSYEQYF
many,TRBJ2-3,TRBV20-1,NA,TGCAGTGCTCTCTCAGGGTCAGATACGCAGTATTTT,CSALSGSDTQYF
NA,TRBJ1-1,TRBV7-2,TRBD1,TGTGCCAGCACCTCCCGGCAGGGGGCCGCTGAAGCTTTCTTT,CASTSRQGAAEAFF
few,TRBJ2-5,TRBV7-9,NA,TGTGCCAGCAGCCCCCCTGGGGAGACCCAGTACTTC,CASSPPGETQYF
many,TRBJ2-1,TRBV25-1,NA,TGTGCCAGCAGTGCGCAAGGAGATGAGCAGTTCTTC,CASSAQGDEQFF
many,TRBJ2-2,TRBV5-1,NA,TGCGCCAGCAGCTCCGGGACCTGGGGCACCGGGGAGCTGTTTTTT,CASSSGTWGTGELFF
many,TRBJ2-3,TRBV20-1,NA,TGCAGTGCTAAATCAATAGGAAAAAGTAGCACAGATACGCAGTATTTT,CSAKSIGKSSTDTQYF
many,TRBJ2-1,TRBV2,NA,TGTGCCAGCAGTCCCCCTGGATACAGCTCCTACAATGAGCAGTTCTTC,CASSPPGYSSYNEQFF
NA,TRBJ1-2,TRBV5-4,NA,TGTGCCAGCAGCTTGGGGACCCTCTATGGCTACACCTTC,CASSLGTLYGYTF
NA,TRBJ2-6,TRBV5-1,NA,TGCGCCAGCAGCCCCGACTCTGGGGCCAACGTCCTGACTTTC,CASSPDSGANVLTF
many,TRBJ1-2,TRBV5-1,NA,TGCGCCAGCAGACCCGCCCTGGGCGAACCATTTGGCGGCTACACCTTC,CASRPALGEPFGGYTF